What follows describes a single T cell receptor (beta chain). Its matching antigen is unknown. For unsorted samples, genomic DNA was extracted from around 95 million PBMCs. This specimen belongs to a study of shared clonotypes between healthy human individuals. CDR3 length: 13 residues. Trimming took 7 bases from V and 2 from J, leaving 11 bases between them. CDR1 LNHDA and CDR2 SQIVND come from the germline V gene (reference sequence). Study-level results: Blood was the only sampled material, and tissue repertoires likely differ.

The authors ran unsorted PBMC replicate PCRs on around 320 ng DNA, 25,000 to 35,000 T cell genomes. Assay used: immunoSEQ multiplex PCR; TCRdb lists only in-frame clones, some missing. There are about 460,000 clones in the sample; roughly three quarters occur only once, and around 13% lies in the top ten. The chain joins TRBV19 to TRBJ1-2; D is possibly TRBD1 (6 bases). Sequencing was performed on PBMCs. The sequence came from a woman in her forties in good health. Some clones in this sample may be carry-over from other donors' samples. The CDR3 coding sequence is TGTGCCAGTAAACTACAGGGAAACTATGGCTACACCTTC. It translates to CASKLQGNYGYTF.